This TCR beta chain was identified during a study of CD8+CD57+ T cells in acquired aplastic anemia. This clonotype was observed a few times. Its target is not known. Study-level findings and limits: Patients shared twenty-nine CD8+ CDR3 sequences with controls.

Looked up from germline, CDR1 is SQVTM and CDR2 is ANQGSEA. The CDR3 extends over 11 amino acids. Trimming took 4 bases from V and 6 from J, leaving 8 bases between them. Flow cytometry had shown expanded CD8+CD57+ cells in the patients chosen for sequencing. Genomic DNA, the template, was used for profiling of the TCR beta VDJ and CDR3. TCRdb redid the calling of the reads with MiXCR, one entry per CDR3 protein. Of some 160,000 distinct CDR3 sequences listed, about 50% are singletons. The clonotype comes from a human donor with aplastic anemia. Sequencing was carried out using sorted CD4+, CD8+, or CD8+CD57+ T cells (not recorded which) from PBMCs. This sequence joins TRBV29-1 and TRBJ2-3; D unclear. The CDR3 protein is CSVGGMDTQYF. The CDR3, as DNA: TGCAGCGTTGGTGGGATGGATACGCAGTATTTT.